A selection of T cell receptor beta chains follows, all from one sample in a study of shared T cell receptors in the human thymus. The protocol was immunoSEQ multiplex PCR, while the TCRdb copy is restricted to in-frame clones and leaves out a portion. In the table there are 500,000 to 850,000 clones, roughly 86% of which are singletons. Another study also made use of these data, one on human thymus T cells.

The sample was thymocytes. These receptors all stem from a boy under two years old with a congenital heart defect. Each CDR3 is given with its conserved first and last residue. The D gene is left open where the match is weak. Rows give clone size only sometimes, using once, few, many, or a class for an expanded clone.

cdr3_nt: TGTGCCATCAGGGACAGGGAAGGCACTGAAGCTTTCTTT
cdr3_aa: CAIRDREGTEAFF
j_call: TRBJ1-1
d_call: TRBD1
v_call: TRBV10-3
clone_size: .

cdr3_nt: TGTGCCAGCAGCTTGGAGCGGGACGACAATGAGCAGTTCTTC
cdr3_aa: CASSLERDDNEQFF
j_call: TRBJ2-1
d_call: TRBD2
v_call: TRBV11-3
clone_size: .

cdr3_nt: TGCGCCAGCAGCTTGGATACAGGGAGTACTAACCCATCTAGCACTGAAGCTTTCTTT
cdr3_aa: CASSLDTGSTNPSSTEAFF
j_call: TRBJ1-1
d_call: .
v_call: TRBV5-1
clone_size: .

cdr3_nt: TGTGCTAGTGGTCGGGACATGTCATACGAGCAGTACTTC
cdr3_aa: CASGRDMSYEQYF
j_call: TRBJ2-7
d_call: .
v_call: TRBV12-5
clone_size: .

cdr3_nt: TGCGCCAGCAGCTTAATTGAGGGATTCTCCTACAATGAGCAGTTCTTC
cdr3_aa: CASSLIEGFSYNEQFF
j_call: TRBJ2-1
d_call: .
v_call: TRBV5-1
clone_size: .

cdr3_nt: TGTGCCAGCTCCCAGGGGAGCACCACCTACGAGCAGTACTTC
cdr3_aa: CASSQGSTTYEQYF
j_call: TRBJ2-7
d_call: .
v_call: TRBV6-5
clone_size: .

cdr3_nt: TGTGCCAGCCTCAAACTGGCAGGCACCACCCCTTACACCGGGGAGCTGTTTTTT
cdr3_aa: CASLKLAGTTPYTGELFF
j_call: TRBJ2-2
d_call: .
v_call: TRBV27
clone_size: .

cdr3_nt: TGTGCCTGGAGTAGCGGGAGGGGTAATGAGCAGTTCTTC
cdr3_aa: CAWSSGRGNEQFF
j_call: TRBJ2-1
d_call: TRBD2
v_call: TRBV30
clone_size: once

cdr3_nt: TGTGCCAGCAGCCGAATAACAGGGTTTTTAGTCGACGAGCAGTACTTC
cdr3_aa: CASSRITGFLVDEQYF
j_call: TRBJ2-7
d_call: .
v_call: TRBV7-2
clone_size: .

cdr3_nt: TGTGCCAGCAGCCCAACAGCGGAGGGAGGGAACACTGAAGCTTTCTTT
cdr3_aa: CASSPTAEGGNTEAFF
j_call: TRBJ1-1
d_call: .
v_call: TRBV11-3
clone_size: .

cdr3_nt: TGTGCCAGCAGTTCAATATACGGGACAGGGGGCGGAAACACCATATATTTT
cdr3_aa: CASSSIYGTGGGNTIYF
j_call: TRBJ1-3
d_call: TRBD1
v_call: TRBV28
clone_size: .

cdr3_nt: TGTGCCAGCTCACCACAGACAGCTATAACTGGAAACACCATATATTTT
cdr3_aa: CASSPQTAITGNTIYF
j_call: TRBJ1-3
d_call: .
v_call: TRBV18
clone_size: few

cdr3_nt: TGCGCCAGCAGCCAGCTCCCCCCAAGACAGGGCATGTGCGAGCAGTACTTC
cdr3_aa: CASSQLPPRQGMCEQYF
j_call: TRBJ2-7
d_call: TRBD1
v_call: TRBV4-3
clone_size: .

cdr3_nt: TGTGCCAGAGACGCCAGGGTGGTCCGGGACAATGAGCAGTTCTTC
cdr3_aa: CARDARVVRDNEQFF
j_call: TRBJ2-1
d_call: .
v_call: TRBV19
clone_size: .

cdr3_nt: TGTGCCAGCAGTTGGGAGGGACTTTCGAACACTGAAGCTTTCTTT
cdr3_aa: CASSWEGLSNTEAFF
j_call: TRBJ1-1
d_call: .
v_call: TRBV7-2
clone_size: .

cdr3_nt: TGTGCCAGCAGTTTGCCTGGTCCGAGCTCCTACGAGCAGTACTTC
cdr3_aa: CASSLPGPSSYEQYF
j_call: TRBJ2-7
d_call: .
v_call: TRBV28
clone_size: .

cdr3_nt: TGTGCCAGCAGTTCACGACAGCGGGGCCAAGAGACCCAGTACTTC
cdr3_aa: CASSSRQRGQETQYF
j_call: TRBJ2-5
d_call: TRBD2
v_call: TRBV6-5
clone_size: .